A single sample gave rise to the 17 T cell receptor beta chains below, sequenced in a study of T cells in localized non-small cell lung cancer. The data were produced by immunoSEQ multiplex PCR, yet TCRdb's version contains in-frame clones alone and is incomplete. The sample has approximately 54,000 clones, approximately 90% seen once. The sample consisted of peripheral blood, taken before any cancer treatment. The receptors derive from a woman aged 35 to 75 with stage I lung adenocarcinoma.

The chain links TRBV7-6 to TRBJ2-3; the D is unclear. CDR3 size: 15 residues. V was shortened by 0 bases and J by 2 bases, with 9 bases between the two germline ends. Germline loops: CDR1 SGHVS, CDR2 FNYEAQ. The CDR3 here is CASSLADGYTDTQYF. CDR3 bases: TGTGCCAGCAGCTTAGCGGACGGCTACACAGATACGCAGTATTTT.

The CDR3 DNA sequence: TGTGCCAGCAGAACGATCGCCCTAAATAATTCACCCCTCCACTTT. It is translated as CASRTIALNNSPLHF. The rearrangement links TRBV11-2 to TRBJ1-6; D is uncertain. V was trimmed by 6 bases and J by 5 bases, leaving 14 bases between them. The CDR3 loop spans 15 amino acids. Germline V CDR1 and CDR2: SGHAT, FQNNGV.

The chain is built from TRBV27 and TRBJ2-3; 7 positions match TRBD1. V lost 5 bases, J lost 2 bases, and 7 bases stayed unmatched. Germline lookup yields CDR1 MNHEY and CDR2 SMNVEV (reference sequence). The CDR3 sequence is 15 residues long. CDR3 in amino acids: CASSRFGQDTDTQYF. CDR3 nucleotide sequence: TGTGCCAGCAGTCGTTTCGGACAGGACACAGATACGCAGTATTTT.

V usage is TRBV5-1 and J usage is TRBJ1-1; D possibly corresponds to TRBD1 (5 bases). V lost 1 base to trimming and J lost 4 bases, with 11 bases between them. The germline V gene has CDR1 SGHRS and CDR2 YFSETQ. This CDR3 region has 14 residues. CDR3 DNA sequence: TGCGCCAGCAGCTTGAAGGGACCGTCCACTGAAGCTTTCTTT. Translated: CASSLKGPSTEAFF.

The chain couples TRBV5-6 to TRBJ1-3, with TRBD1 matching over 7 bases. Trimming cost V 0 bases and J 0 bases; bases outside gene matches: 3. CDR3 length: 16 residues. Germline V gene data show CDR1 as SGHDT and CDR2 as YYEEEE. The CDR3 is CASSLAGTVSGNTIYF. The CDR3 bases are TGTGCCAGCAGCTTGGCCGGGACAGTCTCTGGAAACACCATATATTTT.

The chain links TRBV19 to TRBJ2-7; D might be TRBD2 (6 bases). The CDR3 has 13 residues. The V gene's germline CDR1 is LNHDA and CDR2 SQIVND (reference sequence). Trimming cost V 8 bases and J 0 bases, with 11 bases left between them. In DNA, the CDR3 is TGTGCCAGTCTCGGGCGGGGCTCCTACGAGCAGTACTTC. This translates into CASLGRGSYEQYF.

As for this clone: Different DNA sequences within this sample yield the same CDR3. The rearrangement links TRBV9 to TRBJ1-1, with D uncertain. The CDR3 totals 15 residues. V lost 0 bases to trimming and J lost 1 base, with 10 bases between them. Germline V gives CDR1 SGDLS, CDR2 YYNGEE. CDR3 bases: TGTGCCAGCAGCGTAGAGGCAGGCAGGAACACTGAAGCTTTCTTT. This sequence encodes CASSVEAGRNTEAFF.

CDR3 sequence: CASGGQGRDTGELFF. CDR3 DNA: TGTGCCAGCGGAGGACAGGGGCGGGACACCGGGGAGCTGTTTTTT. The chain joins TRBV2 to TRBJ2-2, with 9 bases fitting TRBD1. V lost 8 bases to trimming and J lost 3 bases; unmatched junction nucleotides: 7. The CDR3 has 15 residues. Looked up from germline, CDR1 is SNHLY and CDR2 is FYNNEI.

The chain joins TRBV7-2 to TRBJ1-5, with D perhaps matching TRBD1 (5 bases). Germline V gives CDR1 SGHTA, CDR2 FQGNSA. Trimming took 1 base from V and 11 from J, leaving 18 bases between them. This CDR3 has 15 amino acids. CDR3 nucleotides: TGTGCCAGCAGCTTAGATCCCCTAGAGGGGAGCGCCCAGCATTTT. Translated, it gives CASSLDPLEGSAQHF.

This chain joins TRBV6-5 and TRBJ2-7; D perhaps matches TRBD2 (5 bases). The CDR3 is made up of 13 amino acids. Germline CDR1 and CDR2: MNHEY and SVGAGI. V lost 2 bases and J 6 bases, leaving 11 bases between the germline ends. This CDR3 is CASSYGGTSEQYF. The CDR3 DNA is TGTGCCAGCAGTTACGGAGGAACGTCCGAGCAGTACTTC.

The gene calls are TRBV9 and TRBJ1-2, with 8 bases that match TRBD1. Germline CDR1 reads SGDLS; CDR2 reads YYNGEE. After removal of 0 bases from V and 2 bases from J, the junction contained 3 bases not matched to a gene. The CDR3 spans 15 residues. In DNA, the CDR3 is TGTGCCAGCAGCGTAGGGCAGGGGGCGAACTATGGCTACACCTTC. Amino acids: CASSVGQGANYGYTF.

The chain recombines TRBV14 with TRBJ1-6; D perhaps matches TRBD1 (5 bases). In germline, CDR1 is SGHDN, CDR2 FVKESK. V lost 3 bases to trimming and J lost 4 bases, with 10 bases between them. The CDR3 sequence is 15 residues long. This CDR3 is CASSQQGSYNSPLHF. Here the CDR3 DNA reads TGTGCCAGCAGCCAGCAGGGCTCGTATAATTCACCCCTCCACTTT. Using reference TRBV14 and TRBJ1-6 for the parts outside the CDR3, the full variable domain is EAGVTQFPSHSVIEKGQTVTLRCDPISGHDNLYWYRRVMGKEIKFLLHFVKESKQDESGMPNNRFLAERTGGTYSTLKVQPAELEDSGVYFCASSQQGSYNSPLHFGNGTRLTVT.

The chain uses TRBV28 and TRBJ2-7, with D possibly being TRBD1 or TRBD2 (6 bases each). This CDR3 region has 17 residues. From germline, CDR1 is MDHEN and CDR2 SYDVKM. With 7 bases removed from V and 0 bases from J, the gap between germline ends came to 22 bases. The CDR3 region is CASIQWGAITSSYEQYF. The CDR3 bases are TGTGCCAGCATTCAGTGGGGGGCGATAACCAGCTCCTACGAGCAGTACTTC.

V usage is TRBV15 and J usage is TRBJ2-7; TRBD1 agrees at 10 bases. This CDR3 is built from 15 residues. J lost 6 bases, V lost 4 bases, and 9 bases had no gene match. From germline, CDR1 is LNHNV and CDR2 YYDKDF (reference sequence). The CDR3 spells CATSTWGQGTGEQYF. The CDR3 bases are TGTGCCACCAGCACGTGGGGACAGGGGACGGGCGAGCAGTACTTC.

The chain links TRBV19 to TRBJ1-6; no clear D gene. Germline V gives CDR1 LNHDA, CDR2 SQIVND (reference sequence). The V end lost 7 bases, the J end lost 4 bases, and 14 bases lay between the germline ends. The CDR3 covers 15 residues. The CDR3 here is CASNPNAGYNSPLHF. The CDR3 DNA sequence: TGTGCCAGTAATCCCAACGCGGGGTATAATTCACCCCTCCACTTT.

The chain has TRBV16 and TRBJ1-2; D gene uncertain. CDR3 size: 15 residues. V lost 0 bases, J lost 2 bases, and 10 bases lay in between. Per germline, CDR1 KGHSY and CDR2 FQNENV. The DNA for the CDR3 is TGTGCCAGCAGCCAATCTTTTCGGGTCAACTATGGCTACACCTTC. It encodes CASSQSFRVNYGYTF.

The gene calls are TRBV30 and TRBJ1-5; D gene ambiguous. The V and J ends lost 4 bases and 0 bases respectively, with 7 bases between them. From germline, CDR1 is GTSNPN and CDR2 SVGIG (reference sequence). The CDR3 contains 13 residues. The CDR3 nucleotides read TGTGCCTGGAACAGCCCTAGCAATCAGCCCCAGCATTTT. It specifies CAWNSPSNQPQHF.